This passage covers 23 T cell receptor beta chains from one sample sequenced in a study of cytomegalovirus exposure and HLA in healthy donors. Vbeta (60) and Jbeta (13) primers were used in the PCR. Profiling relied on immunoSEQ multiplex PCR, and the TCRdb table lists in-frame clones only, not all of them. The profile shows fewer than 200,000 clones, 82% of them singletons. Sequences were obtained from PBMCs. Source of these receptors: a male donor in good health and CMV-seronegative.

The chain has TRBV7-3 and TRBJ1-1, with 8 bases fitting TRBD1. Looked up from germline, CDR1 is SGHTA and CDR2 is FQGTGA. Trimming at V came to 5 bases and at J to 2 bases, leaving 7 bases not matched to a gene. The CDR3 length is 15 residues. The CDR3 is CASSLGTGVNTEAFF. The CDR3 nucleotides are TGTGCCAGCAGCCTCGGGACAGGAGTCAACACTGAAGCTTTCTTT. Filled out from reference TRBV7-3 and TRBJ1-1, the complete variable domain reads GAGVSQTPSNKVTEKGKYVELRCDPISGHTALYWYRQSLGQGPEFLIYFQGTGAADDSGLPNDRFFAVRPEGSVSTLKIQRTERGDSAVYLCASSLGTGVNTEAFFGQGTRLTVV.

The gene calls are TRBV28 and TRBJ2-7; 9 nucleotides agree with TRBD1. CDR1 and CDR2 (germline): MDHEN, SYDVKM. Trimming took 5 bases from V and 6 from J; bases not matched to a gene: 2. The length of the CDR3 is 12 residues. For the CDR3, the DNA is TGTGCCAGCAGTGAGGACAGGGGCGAGCAGTACTTC. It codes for CASSEDRGEQYF.

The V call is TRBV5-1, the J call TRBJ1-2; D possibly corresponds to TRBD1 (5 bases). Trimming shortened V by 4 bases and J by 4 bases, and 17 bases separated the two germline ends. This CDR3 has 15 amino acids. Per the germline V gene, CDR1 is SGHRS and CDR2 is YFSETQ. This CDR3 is CASSLGGDAGYGYTF. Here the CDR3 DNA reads TGCGCCAGCAGCCTTGGGGGGGACGCTGGCTATGGCTACACCTTC.

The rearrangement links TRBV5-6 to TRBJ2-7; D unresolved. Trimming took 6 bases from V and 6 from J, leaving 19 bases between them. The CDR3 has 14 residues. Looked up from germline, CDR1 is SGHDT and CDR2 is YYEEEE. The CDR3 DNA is TGTGCCAGCACCCCTGGGCTGGGCATAGGCGAGCAGTACTTC. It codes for CASTPGLGIGEQYF.

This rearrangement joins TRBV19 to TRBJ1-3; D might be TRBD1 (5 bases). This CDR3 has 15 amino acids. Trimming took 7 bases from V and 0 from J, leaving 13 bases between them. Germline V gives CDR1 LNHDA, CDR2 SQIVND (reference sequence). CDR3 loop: CASKEGPSSGNTIYF. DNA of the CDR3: TGTGCCAGTAAGGAGGGACCATCCTCTGGAAACACCATATATTTT.

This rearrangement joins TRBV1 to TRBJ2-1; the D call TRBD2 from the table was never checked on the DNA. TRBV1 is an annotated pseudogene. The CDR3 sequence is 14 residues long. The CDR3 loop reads CTPGPGLAGDEQFF. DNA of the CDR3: TGCACCCCAGGGCCGGGACTAGCGGGAGATGAGCAGTTCTTC.

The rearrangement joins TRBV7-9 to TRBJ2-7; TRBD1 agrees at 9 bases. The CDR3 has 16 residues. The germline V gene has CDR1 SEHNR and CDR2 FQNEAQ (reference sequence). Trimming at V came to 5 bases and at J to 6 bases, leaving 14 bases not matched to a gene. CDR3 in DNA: TGTGCCAGCAGCCCCGGGAACAGGGACAGGGACACCGAGCAGTACTTC. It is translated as CASSPGNRDRDTEQYF.

The CDR3 is CSVLLAAETQYF. The CDR3 DNA reads as TGCAGCGTTCTCCTAGCCGCAGAGACCCAGTACTTC. V is TRBV29-1 and J is TRBJ2-5; TRBD2 is a possible D gene (5 bases). This CDR3 spans 12 amino acids. Deletions cut 5 bases from V and 4 bases from J, with 11 bases between. CDR1 is SQVTM, CDR2 ANQGSEA, per germline.

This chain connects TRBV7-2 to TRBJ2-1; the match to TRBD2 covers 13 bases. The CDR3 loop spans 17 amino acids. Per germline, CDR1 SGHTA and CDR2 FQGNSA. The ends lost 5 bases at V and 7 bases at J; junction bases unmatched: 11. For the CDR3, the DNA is TGTGCCAGCAGCCCCCGCGGGACTAGCGGGGTTGGTAATGAGCAGTTCTTC. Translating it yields CASSPRGTSGVGNEQFF.

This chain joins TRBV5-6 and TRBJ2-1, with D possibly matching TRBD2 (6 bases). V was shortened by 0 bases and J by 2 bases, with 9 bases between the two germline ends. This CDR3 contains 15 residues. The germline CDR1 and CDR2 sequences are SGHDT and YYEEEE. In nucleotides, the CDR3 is TGTGCCAGCAGCTTGGCCGGGGGAACCTACAATGAGCAGTTCTTC. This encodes CASSLAGGTYNEQFF.

CDR3 sequence reads: CASSVTGIQETQYF. Here the CDR3 DNA reads TGCGCCAGCAGCGTTACAGGGATCCAAGAGACCCAGTACTTC. This chain joins TRBV5-1 and TRBJ2-5; possibly TRBD1 for D (6 bases). CDR1 and CDR2 from the germline V gene are SGHRS and YFSETQ. CDR3 length equals 14 residues. Trimming took off 4 bases at V and 1 base at J, with 11 bases between the two ends.

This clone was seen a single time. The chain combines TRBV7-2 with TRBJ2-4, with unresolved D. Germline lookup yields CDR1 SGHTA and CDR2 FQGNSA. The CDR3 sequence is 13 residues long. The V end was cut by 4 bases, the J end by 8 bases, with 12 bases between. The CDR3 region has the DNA TGTGCCAGCAGCTCGCGCGTCGCCCACATTCAGTACTTC. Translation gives CASSSRVAHIQYF.

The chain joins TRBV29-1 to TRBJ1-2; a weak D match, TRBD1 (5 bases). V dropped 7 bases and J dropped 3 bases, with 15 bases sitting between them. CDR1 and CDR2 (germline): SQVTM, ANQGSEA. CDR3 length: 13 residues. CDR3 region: CSGAGMGDYGYTF. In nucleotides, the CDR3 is TGCAGCGGGGCAGGGATGGGTGACTATGGCTACACCTTC.

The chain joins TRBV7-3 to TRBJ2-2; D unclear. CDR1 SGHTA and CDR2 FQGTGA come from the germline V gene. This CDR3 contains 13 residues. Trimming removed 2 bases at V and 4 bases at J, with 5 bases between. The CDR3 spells CASSLGRTGELFF. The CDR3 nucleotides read TGTGCCAGCAGCTTAGGCCGCACCGGGGAGCTGTTTTTT.

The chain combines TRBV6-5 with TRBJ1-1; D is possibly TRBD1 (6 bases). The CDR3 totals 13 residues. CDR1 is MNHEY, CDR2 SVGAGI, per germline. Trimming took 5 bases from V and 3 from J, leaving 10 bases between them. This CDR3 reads CASSRDRYTEAFF. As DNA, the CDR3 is TGTGCCAGCAGTCGCGACAGGTACACTGAAGCTTTCTTT.

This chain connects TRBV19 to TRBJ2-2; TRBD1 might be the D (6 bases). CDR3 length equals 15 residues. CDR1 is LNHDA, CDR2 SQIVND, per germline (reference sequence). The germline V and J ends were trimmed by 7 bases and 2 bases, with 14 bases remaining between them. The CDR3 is CASKVRTDNTGELFF. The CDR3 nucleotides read TGTGCCAGTAAGGTTCGGACAGATAACACCGGGGAGCTGTTTTTT.

The CDR3 here is CASSEARLRSYNSPLHF. DNA for the CDR3: TGTGCCAGCAGTGAAGCGCGTCTACGCTCCTATAATTCACCCCTCCACTTT. The genes are TRBV2 and TRBJ1-6; no definite D call. V was pared by 0 bases and J by 0 bases, with 9 bases between. The CDR3 is made up of 17 amino acids. Germline lookup yields CDR1 SNHLY and CDR2 FYNNEI. The whole variable domain, remainder taken from reference TRBV2 and TRBJ1-6, is EPEVTQTPSHQVTQMGQEVILRCVPISNHLYFYWYRQILGQKVEFLVSFYNNEISEKSEIFDDQFSVERPDGSNFTLKIRSTKLEDSAMYFCASSEARLRSYNSPLHFGNGTRLTVT.

The CDR3 DNA is TGTGCCATCAGAGCATTAGGGGGCGGATCGAGTAACACCATATATTTT. Its translation is CAIRALGGGSSNTIYF. The V and J genes are TRBV10-3 and TRBJ1-3, with TRBD1 identical over 7 bases. V dropped 6 bases and J dropped 7; count of bases not matched to a gene: 15. This CDR3 region has 16 residues. Germline CDR1 is ENHRY and CDR2 is SYGVKD.

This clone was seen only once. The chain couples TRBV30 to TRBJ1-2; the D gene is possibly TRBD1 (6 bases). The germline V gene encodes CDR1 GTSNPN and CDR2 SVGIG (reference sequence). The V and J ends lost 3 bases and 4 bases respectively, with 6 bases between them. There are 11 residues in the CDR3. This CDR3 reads CAWRDSYGYTF. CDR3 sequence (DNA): TGTGCCTGGAGGGACAGCTATGGCTACACCTTC.

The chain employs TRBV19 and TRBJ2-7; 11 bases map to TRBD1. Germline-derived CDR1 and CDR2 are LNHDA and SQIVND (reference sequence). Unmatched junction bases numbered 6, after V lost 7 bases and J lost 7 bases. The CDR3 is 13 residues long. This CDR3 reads CASTGQGVTEQYF. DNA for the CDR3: TGTGCCAGTACGGGACAGGGGGTAACTGAGCAGTACTTC.

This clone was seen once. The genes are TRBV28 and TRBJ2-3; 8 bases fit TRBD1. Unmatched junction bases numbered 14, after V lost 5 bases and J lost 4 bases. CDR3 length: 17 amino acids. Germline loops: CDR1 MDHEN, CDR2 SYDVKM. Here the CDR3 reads CASSPLDREFRADTQYF. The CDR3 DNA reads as TGTGCCAGCAGTCCCCTGGACAGGGAGTTCAGGGCAGATACGCAGTATTTT.

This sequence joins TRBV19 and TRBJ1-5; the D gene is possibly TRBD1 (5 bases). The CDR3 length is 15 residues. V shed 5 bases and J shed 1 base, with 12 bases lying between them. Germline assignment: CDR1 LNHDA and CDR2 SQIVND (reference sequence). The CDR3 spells CASSPWGESNQPQHF. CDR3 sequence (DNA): TGTGCCAGTAGTCCTTGGGGGGAAAGCAATCAGCCCCAGCATTTT.

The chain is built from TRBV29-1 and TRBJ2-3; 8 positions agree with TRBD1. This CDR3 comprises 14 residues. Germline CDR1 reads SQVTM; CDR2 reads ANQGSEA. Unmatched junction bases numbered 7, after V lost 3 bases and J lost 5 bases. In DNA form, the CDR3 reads TGCAGCGTTGAGACAGGGGCTCCGGGAGATACGCAGTATTTT. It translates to CSVETGAPGDTQYF.